This is a list of T cell receptor beta chains from one sample in a study of cytomegalovirus exposure and HLA in healthy donors. Assay used: immunoSEQ multiplex PCR; TCRdb lists only in-frame clones, some missing. Of about 180,000 clones listed, 77% are singletons. The specimen sequenced was PBMCs. The receptor source for this set is a woman aged 60-70 years in good health and CMV-seropositive. Both conserved end residues are part of each CDR3. D genes are given only for firm matches. The listing skips clone size in some rows; elsewhere it reads once, few, many or a size class.

d_gene,v_gene,abundance,j_gene,CDR3aa,CDR3nt
.,TRBV1,.,TRBJ1-2,CTSSRHPRSGALTGPGYYGYTF,TGCACCAGCAGCCGCCACCCCCGATCGGGCGCACTAACAGGGCCGGGATACTATGGCTACACCTTC
TRBD1,TRBV7-9,once,TRBJ1-1,CASSSRQGANTEAFF,TGTGCCAGCAGCTCTAGGCAGGGGGCGAACACTGAAGCTTTCTTT
.,TRBV9,.,TRBJ2-7,CASSVLADTYEQYF,TGTGCCAGCAGCGTCTTAGCGGACACCTACGAGCAGTACTTC
TRBD1,TRBV7-8,few,TRBJ1-5,CASSHSRRWTGGEQPQHF,TGTGCCAGCAGCCACAGTAGGCGGTGGACAGGGGGAGAACAGCCCCAGCATTTT
.,TRBV2,.,TRBJ1-3,CASSPERHSGNTIYF,TGTGCCAGCAGTCCCGAAAGACACTCTGGAAACACCATATATTTT
.,TRBV28,.,TRBJ2-7,CASSLNPGEQYF,TGTGCCAGCAGTTTAAACCCGGGGGAGCAGTACTTC
.,TRBV6-6,.,TRBJ2-1,CASSYLGEQFF,TGTGCCAGCAGTTATCTAGGTGAGCAGTTCTTC
TRBD2,TRBV6-1,.,TRBJ2-3,CASTSGGWDTQYF,TGTGCCAGTACTAGCGGGGGGTGGGATACGCAGTATTTT
.,TRBV6-6,few,TRBJ1-1,CASSYDSNTEAFF,TGTGCCAGCAGTTACGACTCGAACACTGAAGCTTTCTTT
.,TRBV4-1,.,TRBJ2-7,CASSQAATRSYEQYF,TGCGCCAGCAGCCAAGCGGCGACTCGCTCCTACGAGCAGTACTTC
.,TRBV28,.,TRBJ1-2,CASSLRGYGYTF,TGTGCCAGCAGCTTAAGGGGCTATGGCTACACCTTC
.,TRBV27,.,TRBJ2-7,CASRRTVYEQYF,TGTGCCAGCAGGCGGACTGTCTACGAGCAGTACTTC
.,TRBV11-2,.,TRBJ2-1,CASSPPGPAYNEQFF,TGTGCCAGCAGCCCTCCAGGGCCTGCCTACAATGAGCAGTTCTTC